Described below is a single T cell receptor (beta chain) sequence and its context. Its antigen is still unknown. It was by 5' RACE with UMI labels that the TRB cDNA libraries were prepared. TCRdb re-called the 5' RACE reads and gives one entry per CDR3 protein, without DNA. Its table records 130,000 to 150,000 distinct CDR3 sequences. The CDR3 has 16 residues. Germline values: CDR1 MGHRA, CDR2 YSYEKL. The sample belongs to a study of CXCR3-negative and CXCR3-positive naive CD8 T cells. General observations from the study: More hydrophobic TRB CDR3s were found in CXCR3-positive naive cells than in CXCR3-negative naive cells. Both naive subsets carried similar amounts of surface CD5, so TCR strength was inferred from TRB CDR3 properties.

The sequenced sample consisted of naive CXCR3+ CD8+ T cells from blood. As to subset: CD45RO-CCR7+CD27+CD95- naive CD8+ T cells expressing CXCR3 (TNR3+). The chain couples TRBV4-1 to TRBJ1-1. This TCR derives from a human donor in good health. Some clones in this sample may be carry-over from other donors' samples. The chain's CDR3 is CASSQDESAMNTEAFF.